This T cell receptor (beta chain) comes out of a study of cytomegalovirus exposure and HLA in healthy donors (dated by TCRdb to 2017 to 2019). With respect to the entire study: According to an earlier analysis of around 600 of the donors, roughly 180 million T cells yielded 117 million unique TCR beta sequences and around 300 Gb of sequence data. An early release covering 500 to 750 HLA-typed donors comprised approximately 300 gigabases of sequencing data and roughly 85 million unique TCR sequences. Of the approximately 400 genotyped donors, approximately 83% fell in the genetic ancestry cluster associated with self-reported Caucasian donors. The study was designed to test whether signatures of past pathogen exposure could be identified by cataloging public T cell receptors. The study used immunosequencing to profile the T cell repertoires of more than 650 subjects and linked those repertoires to cytomegalovirus serostatus. In addition to the first cohort of 500 to 850 subjects, a separate validation cohort of approximately 130 different subjects was used. High-throughput TCR immunosequencing, statistical association of individual TCRs with disease status, and machine learning were combined to predict cytomegalovirus infection status. A later analysis re-examined previously published TCR beta repertoires from over 500 donors and added high-resolution HLA genotyping to investigate patterns of TCR occurrence. The later analysis used no new phenotypic data to find candidate immune exposures, relying instead on TCR beta sequences and their occurrence across donors. To decide whether each TCR beta V gene segment behaved as functional or pseudogenic, an earlier analysis of some 600 of the donors relied on high-throughput TCR beta sequencing. Donor age, sex, ethnicity and CMV serostatus were compiled alongside the repertoire data. In a later genetic analysis, genome-wide SNP genotypes for about three fifths of the roughly 670 donors were used, and that subset was treated as a discovery cohort. Every repertoire in the discovery cohort had been generated on one and the same sequencing platform. Class I and class II HLA loci were covered by the typing at four-digit resolution. The number of donors typed differed by locus, with about 629-630 for A, B, C, DRB1 and DQB1, about 500 for DQA1, 606 for DPA1, and approximately 470 for DPB1. Several DR-DQ haplotypes were treated as single units for association and clustering because of strong linkage in the cohort. Among about 360 genotyped donors of the cohort, an average of about 240,000 unique TCR beta nucleotide sequences were sequenced per donor, around 20% of them non-productive.

Overall study outcomes, separate from this receptor: In a later analysis, HLA-associated TCR beta chains showed more clonal expansion and lower generation probabilities than non-associated chains that were equally common. In a later analysis, 15,000 to 20,000 TCR beta sequences were associated with specific HLA alleles at a false discovery rate of 0.05. The presence/absence analyses assumed that sequencing depth was roughly uniform across donors, and that assumption may not be true. In the study, some 160 TCR beta chains were listed as associated with cytomegalovirus. Because HLA typing was unavailable for some donors at each locus, only the typed subset was used in association tests. An earlier analysis of around 500 of the donors showed that most TCR beta V segments appeared in productive rearrangements either about 87% or about 30% of the time, which broadly matched IMGT annotations. CMV serostatus was the only immune exposure information available for the cohort. A further reported finding was that TCR beta sequences accurately predicted the HLA-A and HLA-B alleles for most subjects in the first cohort. In a later genetic analysis, fewer N-insertions in productive TCRs were reported among donors in an Asian-associated ancestry cluster than the 666-donor mean. Across donors, most TCR sequences were observed very rarely, whereas some public TCRs were present in many individuals. Linkage disequilibrium might explain the correlated functional status among segregating V segments, but an unknown experimental factor could not be ruled out. A later analysis found that most CMV-associated TCR beta chains appeared HLA-restricted, with HLA associations seemingly driven largely by CMV exposure. According to a later analysis, TCR association rates differed among HLA loci, with DRB1 alleles showing the most associated TCRs and HLA-C alleles showing the fewest. Some IMGT-functional V segments, including TRBV6-2 and TRBV6-3, could not be distinguished by the 87-base-pair reads and were therefore excluded. A later genetic analysis associated a missense DCLRE1C variant with V-gene and J-gene trimming of TCR beta chains, and an independent cohort replicated the association. This cohort had only TCR beta chains sequenced, and the lack of alpha or paired-chain data limited which features could be detected. According to a later analysis, parvovirus B19, influenza, CMV and Epstein-Barr virus appeared linked to several top co-occurrence clusters. A cluster of highly shared sequence variants was judged likely to be a technical artifact of the sequencing pipeline. According to the authors, the approach could potentially be generalized to other disease states and immunological phenotypes. In both the original and validation cohorts, the classifier was reported to diagnose cytomegalovirus status with high specificity and sensitivity. A few of the identified cytomegalovirus-associated TCR beta chains were confirmed in vitro to be specific for cytomegalovirus antigens. Strong co-occurrence of HLA alleles, especially DR and DQ, made assigning TCR associations to individual alleles difficult. Because counts were too low, roughly 16 rarely observed V segments, including chromosome 9 orphons, were left out of the earlier analysis of about 620 of the donors.

Points on this clone: Which antigen it targets is not known. There are no base qualities to consult, and no much larger clone falls within one base.

The cohort was made up of 500 to 800 healthy bone marrow donors. At the time of sampling, every cohort member was nominally healthy, though immune exposures that went unrecorded were likely present. The donor tested CMV seropositive and was one of the 289 seropositive cohort members. A peripheral blood sample was collected from each donor, and TCR beta sequencing was performed on peripheral blood mononuclear cells. Genomic DNA was extracted from the blood cell samples with the Qiagen DNeasy Blood Extraction Kit. Libraries were prepared through the immunoSEQ multiplex PCR assay. For the multiplex PCR, a mixture combining 60 forward primers for TCR Vbeta segments and 13 reverse primers for TCR Jbeta segments was used. The CDR3 region of rearranged TCR beta genes was amplified from genomic DNA with a multiplex PCR assay. On the Illumina HiSeq System, the amplified TCR beta libraries were sequenced as 87-base-pair reads. Processing in the source paper ran as follows. A later analysis counted tens of millions of unique TCR beta chains across the 550 to 700 repertoires, and 10 million to 12 million of these chains were shared by at least two donors. Raw reads were error-corrected and collapsed into unique sequences by a nearest-neighbor algorithm in which closely related sequences were merged to remove PCR and sequencing errors. To assign V, D and J gene segments, CDR3 sequences were aligned to IMGT reference sequences. For a sequence to be retained, a match of at least six nucleotides was required to both a V gene segment and a J gene segment. Rearrangements were called productive when the CDR3 lacked stop codons and stayed in frame with V and J; all others were non-productive. Following IMGT convention, CDR3 was defined as the stretch from the second conserved V-encoded cysteine up to the conserved J-encoded phenylalanine. The earlier analysis of a few hundred of the donors excluded sequences that lacked an unambiguous match to a single V gene segment. An earlier analysis of fewer than 650 of the donors classified V segments as functional when productive rearrangements were above 56.7% and as segregating when the standard deviation between donors was above 5%. A statistical classification framework was built to diagnose cytomegalovirus status from the catalog of TCR beta chain sequences. In a later analysis, TCR nucleotide sequences were compared against IMGT/GENE-DB human TR gene sequences so that V and J genes could be assigned. A later analysis assigned CDR3 sequences and most-parsimonious VDJ recombination scenarios with the TCRdist pipeline. A later analysis defined each TCR beta chain by its CDR3 amino acid sequence plus V-gene family, and excluded reads lacking a unique V-gene family. In a later analysis, nearly 600 highly shared, low-generation-probability nucleotide sequences were removed to address suspected cross-contamination and a sequencing artifact. In a later analysis, a clonal expansion index for each public chain was calculated from normalized within-repertoire ranks of inferred template counts. In a later analysis, generation probabilities were computed using a VDJ recombination model fitted to out-of-frame rearrangements, and the results were checked against IGoR. A later analysis scored TCR-TCR, TCR-HLA and TCR-CMV co-occurrence with hypergeometric tests, applying a repertoire-size bias correction to TCR pairs. In a later analysis, false discovery rates were estimated by permuting HLA or CMV assignments 20 times. In a later analysis, co-occurring TCRs were grouped with DBSCAN, and TCRdist sequence similarity was added when clustering was performed within HLA-allele-positive subsets. For co-occurrence clustering, repertoires with fewer than 30,000 or more than 120,000 public chains were excluded, along with four to six repertoires with anomalous nucleotide sharing. The table comes from immuneACCESS by way of TCRdb, which keeps in-frame sequences with V and J called. Part of the clones is missing from these tables; in studies checked, under half for an unresolved V gene and the rest for unknown reasons. The D gene and trimming were derived from the DNA, and the V and J assignments and clone size from that table. The sample table records approximately 190,000 clones; 80% to 85% of these occur just once. The top ten constitute roughly 6% of the sample.

CDR1 and CDR2 were assigned from the germline V gene as ENHRY and SYGVKD. The CDR3 sequence holds 13 residues, the cysteine and phenylalanine included. Only the CDR3 DNA stays, 39 bases, in frame from base 1. V is pared back by 9 bases and J by 2 bases, with 14 bases lying between the germline termini. Sequenced sample: PBMCs. The sequence was obtained from a man aged 40-50 years in good health and CMV-seropositive. This chain is built from TRBV10-3 and TRBJ2-7, and the D gene may be TRBD1, 6 bases matching. The DNA is TGTGCCATGGGGGACACAAACCCCTACGAGCAGTACTTC. Its amino acids are CAMGDTNPYEQYF.